This T cell receptor beta chain was found in a study of blood T cell repertoires in COVID-19. Study background: Material from acute and convalescent COVID-19 was sourced from the United States, Italy and Spain.

Germline loops: CDR1 SQVTM, CDR2 ANQGSEA. This CDR3 spans 13 amino acids. Trimming took off 3 bases at V and 3 bases at J, with 11 bases between the two ends. Sequencing used immunoSEQ multiplex PCR; TCRdb keeps in-frame clones, though not all of them. The data show around 620,000 clones, around 90% seen once. The sequenced sample was peripheral blood. The source of this sequence is a woman aged 18-29 years with acute or convalescent COVID-19. This chain links TRBV29-1 with TRBJ1-2, with D hard to call. The CDR3 region has the DNA TGCAGCGTTGATGGTGCAAGCCACTATGGCTACACCTTC. Its protein is CSVDGASHYGYTF.